A single sample is the source of the 29 T cell receptor beta chains below, sequenced in a study of T cells after yellow fever vaccination. TCRdb analysed the 5' RACE reads with MiXCR anew, one entry per CDR3 protein. The sample shows fewer than 400,000 distinct CDR3 sequences, 6.2% of them seen only once. The starting material was PBMCs, obtained 5 days after the yellow fever booster vaccination. These receptors all stem from a man younger than 40 who received the YFV17D yellow fever vaccine.

This rearrangement joins TRBV7-2 to TRBJ2-3, with TRBD2 identical over 7 bases. Germline CDR1 reads SGHTA; CDR2 reads FQGNSA. Germline trimming cut 5 bases from V and 4 bases from J; bases unmatched to any gene: 18. The CDR3 is 18 residues long. CDR3 DNA: TGTACCAGCAGCCTAACGCCGACCCGCGGGAGCTCCCCAGATACGCAGTATTTT. This codes for CTSSLTPTRGSSPDTQYF.

The CDR3: CATMAAGDIQYF. In nucleotides, the CDR3 is TGTGCCACCATGGCGGCCGGAGACATTCAGTACTTC. The rearrangement joins TRBV15 to TRBJ2-4; no clear D. The germline CDR1 and CDR2 sequences are LNHNV and YYDKDF (reference sequence). The germline V and J ends were trimmed by 7 bases and 8 bases, with 12 bases remaining between them. This CDR3 region has 12 residues.

The table lists this clonotype with many counts. The V and J genes are TRBV3-1 and TRBJ2-1, with 10 bases that match TRBD2. V lost 6 bases and J lost 2; bases outside the gene matches: 10. Per germline, CDR1 LGHDT and CDR2 YNNKEL (reference sequence). This CDR3 comprises 17 residues. The CDR3 protein is CASSPLSSGSTYNEQFF. CDR3 nucleotide sequence: TGTGCCAGCAGTCCACTGTCTAGCGGGAGCACCTACAATGAGCAGTTCTTC.

This clonotype was observed a few times. The CDR3 reads CASSSPNTEAFF. CDR3 nucleotides: TGTGCCAGCTCATCTCCGAACACTGAAGCTTTCTTT. The chain links TRBV18 to TRBJ1-1; D remains unclear. Germline CDR1 KGHSH, CDR2 LQKENI. The CDR3 is 12 amino acids. V lost 5 bases, J lost 1 base, and 5 bases lay in between.

This rearrangement joins TRBV20-1 to TRBJ1-5; D is possibly TRBD1 (5 bases). Trimming shortened V by 3 bases and J by 4 bases, and 16 bases separated the two germline ends. CDR3 size: 15 residues. Germline CDR1 is DFQATT and CDR2 is SNEGSKA (reference sequence). The CDR3 sequence: CSASNLGQGNQPQHF. The CDR3 nucleotides are TGCAGTGCTAGTAACCTAGGTCAGGGAAATCAGCCCCAGCATTTT.

V gene TRBV19 combines with J gene TRBJ1-2; D call uncertain. Trimming stripped 2 bases from V and 0 bases from J, with 10 bases between. This CDR3 region has 15 residues. Germline CDR1 LNHDA, CDR2 SQIVND (reference sequence). The CDR3 region is CASSIIGSPNYGYTF. The CDR3 DNA sequence: TGTGCCAGTAGTATAATCGGCAGCCCTAACTATGGCTACACCTTC.

This clonotype was seen more than once but under ten times. J is TRBJ2-7 and V is TRBV4-2, with 9 bases identical to TRBD2. Germline V gene sequence: CDR1 LGHNA, CDR2 YNFKEQ. Trimming at V came to 5 bases and at J to 3 bases, leaving 5 bases not matched to a gene. The length of the CDR3 is 14 residues. CDR3 nucleotides: TGTGCCAGCAGCGAAGCGGGAGGTAGCTACGAGCAGTACTTC. Its translation is CASSEAGGSYEQYF.

This rearrangement joins TRBV29-1 to TRBJ2-3; no definite D call. The CDR3 length is 10 residues. The germline V and J ends were trimmed by 4 bases and 6 bases, with 5 bases remaining between them. CDR1 is SQVTM, CDR2 ANQGSEA, per germline. This chain's CDR3 is CSVGTDTQYF. Written as DNA, the CDR3 is TGCAGCGTTGGTACGGATACGCAGTATTTT.

This clonotype has a count of ten or more. The CDR3 is CASSLAGSMGYEQYF. In nucleotides, the CDR3 is TGTGCCAGCAGCCTAGCGGGGAGCATGGGCTACGAGCAGTACTTC. The chain links TRBV28 to TRBJ2-7; TRBD2 aligns across 9 bases. The CDR3 contains 15 residues. With V trimmed by 6 bases and J by 3 bases, 9 bases remained unmatched. CDR1 is MDHEN and CDR2 is SYDVKM in the germline V gene.

This clonotype was counted only a few times. The V call is TRBV18, the J call TRBJ1-5; the match to TRBD1 covers 8 bases. The V gene's germline CDR1 is KGHSH and CDR2 LQKENI. Trimming took 4 bases from V and 4 from J; bases not matched to a gene: 9. This CDR3 contains 16 residues. In DNA, the CDR3 is TGTGCCAGCTCACTCGGAACAGGGGGTGATAATCAGCCCCAGCATTTT. Protein sequence: CASSLGTGGDNQPQHF.

This clonotype was detected a few times. The chain links TRBV20-1 to TRBJ2-2; no clear D gene. V gave up 0 bases and J gave up 6 bases, with 11 bases separating them. The germline CDR1 and CDR2 sequences are DFQATT and SNEGSKA (reference sequence). The CDR3 totals 14 residues. The CDR3 sequence: CSARDFRFSGELFF. As DNA, the CDR3 is TGCAGTGCTAGAGATTTCCGTTTTTCCGGGGAGCTGTTTTTT.

The table lists this clonotype with a few counts. The V gene is TRBV28, the J gene TRBJ1-1; unclear D gene. The CDR3 is 12 residues long. Germline V gene lookup returns CDR1 MDHEN and CDR2 SYDVKM. The CDR3 reads CASSDRLQEAFF. CDR3 in DNA: TGTGCGTCATCTGACCGTCTCCAAGAAGCTTTCTTT.

This clonotype was seen ten or more times. This rearrangement joins TRBV7-2 to TRBJ2-1; 7 nucleotides match TRBD2. The ends lost 8 bases at V and 9 bases at J; junction bases unmatched: 4. There are 11 residues in the CDR3. The germline V gene has CDR1 SGHTA and CDR2 FQGNSA. The CDR3 loop reads CASWGGSEQFF. As DNA, the CDR3 is TGTGCCAGCTGGGGGGGGAGTGAGCAGTTCTTC.

This clonotype has at least ten counts. The CDR3, as DNA: TGTGCCAGCAGTCCAGGGTCTAGCGGGACCTACGAGCAGTACTTC. Amino acids: CASSPGSSGTYEQYF. The rearrangement links TRBV5-4 to TRBJ2-7; 9 bases agree with TRBD2. V was clipped by 5 bases and J by 2 bases; unmatched bases: 8. This CDR3 contains 15 residues. Germline V gives CDR1 SGHNT, CDR2 YYREEE (reference sequence).

V gene TRBV6-5 combines with J gene TRBJ2-3; the D gene is possibly TRBD2 (5 bases). Germline CDR1 MNHEY, CDR2 SVGAGI. CDR3 length: 15 amino acids. The V and J ends lost 0 bases and 2 bases respectively, with 9 bases between them. The CDR3 loop reads CASSYSQLDTDTQYF. CDR3 coding DNA: TGTGCCAGCAGTTACTCGCAACTAGACACAGATACGCAGTATTTT.

This clonotype was seen repeatedly, ten times or more. This sequence joins TRBV7-2 and TRBJ1-5; D is ambiguous. Trimming shortened V by 1 base and J by 9 bases, and 7 bases separated the two germline ends. Germline CDR1 and CDR2: SGHTA and FQGNSA. This CDR3 comprises 12 residues. The CDR3 DNA is TGTGCCAGCAGCTTAGAACGGGGGCCCCAGCATTTT. Translated: CASSLERGPQHF.

This clonotype was observed a handful of times. This chain connects TRBV6-1 to TRBJ2-2; the match to TRBD2 covers 7 bases. CDR1 MNHNS and CDR2 SASEGT come from the germline V gene. This CDR3 region has 16 residues. V lost 3 bases and J lost 3; bases outside the gene matches: 7. CDR3 bases: TGTGCCAGCAGTGACCTATTAGCGGGTGACACCGGGGAGCTGTTTTTT. Translation gives CASSDLLAGDTGELFF.

V usage is TRBV11-2 and J usage is TRBJ2-6, with D perhaps matching TRBD1 (7 bases). The length of the CDR3 is 18 residues. Looked up from germline, CDR1 is SGHAT and CDR2 is FQNNGV. Trimming took 5 bases from V and 0 from J, leaving 17 bases between them. Here the CDR3 DNA reads TGTGCCAGCAGCAAACCAGGGGGGTTCTTCTCTGGGGCCAACGTCCTGACTTTC. Protein sequence: CASSKPGGFFSGANVLTF. Filled out from reference TRBV11-2 and TRBJ2-6, the complete variable domain reads EAGVAQSPRYKIIEKRQSVAFWCNPISGHATLYWYQQILGQGPKLLIQFQNNGVVDDSQLPKDRFSAERLKGVDSTLKIQPAKLEDSAVYLCASSKPGGFFSGANVLTFGAGSRLTVL.

This clonotype occurred a few times. This sequence joins TRBV12-3 or TRBV12-4 and TRBJ2-3, with 12 bases matching TRBD2. The CDR3 is made up of 17 amino acids. Unmatched junction bases numbered 9, after V lost 5 bases and J lost 3 bases. This CDR3 reads CASSPRTSGMGTDTQYF. Here the CDR3 DNA reads TGTGCCAGCAGTCCCCGGACTAGCGGGATGGGAACAGATACGCAGTATTTT.

In this sample, this clonotype turned up a few times. The chain is built from TRBV20-1 and TRBJ2-5; the D gene could be TRBD1 or TRBD2 (6 bases each). V lost 0 bases, J lost 5 bases, and 13 bases lay in between. From germline, CDR1 is DFQATT and CDR2 SNEGSKA (reference sequence). The CDR3 consists of 14 residues. CDR3 loop: CSARDWRGSETQYF. CDR3 bases: TGCAGTGCTAGAGATTGGAGGGGGAGCGAGACCCAGTACTTC.

This rearrangement joins TRBV9 to TRBJ2-1; 10 nucleotides align to TRBD2. The ends lost 0 bases at V and 7 bases at J; junction bases unmatched: 10. The germline V gene has CDR1 SGDLS and CDR2 YYNGEE. This CDR3 comprises 17 residues. The CDR3 sequence is CASSVAAASGSRNEQFF. The CDR3, as DNA: TGTGCCAGCAGCGTAGCTGCGGCTAGCGGGAGTAGGAATGAGCAGTTCTTC. Using reference TRBV9 and TRBJ2-1 for the parts outside the CDR3, the full variable domain is DSGVTQTPKHLITATGQRVTLRCSPRSGDLSVYWYQQSLDQGLQFLIQYYNGEERAKGNILERFSAQQFPDLHSELNLSSLELGDSALYFCASSVAAASGSRNEQFFGPGTRLTVL.

The rearrangement uses TRBV2 and TRBJ2-3, with 14 bases matching TRBD2. This CDR3 is 13 amino acids long. Trimming cost V 10 bases and J 9 bases; bases outside gene matches: 6. Looked up from germline, CDR1 is SNHLY and CDR2 is FYNNEI. CDR3 bases: TGTGCCAACACCGGGACTAGCGGGAGAACGCAGTATTTT. This sequence encodes CANTGTSGRTQYF.

This clonotype came up many times. The rearrangement uses TRBV25-1 and TRBJ2-3; D remains ambiguous. Germline assignment: CDR1 MGHDK and CDR2 SYGVNS. V lost 5 bases to trimming and J lost 4 bases, with 7 bases between them. The CDR3 is made up of 12 amino acids. The CDR3 DNA reads TGTGCCAGCAGTAAAGCTGCAGATACGCAGTATTTT. It codes for CASSKAADTQYF. The variable domain in full, completed from reference TRBV25-1 and TRBJ2-3, reads EADIYQTPRYLVIGTGKKITLECSQTMGHDKMYWYQQDPGMELHLIHYSYGVNSTEKGDLSSESTVSRIRTEHFPLTLESARPSHTSQYLCASSKAADTQYFGPGTRLTVL.

The rearrangement links TRBV4-3 to TRBJ2-3; D might be TRBD2 (5 bases). In germline, CDR1 is LGHNA, CDR2 YSLEER. The CDR3 is made up of 16 amino acids. Trimming left V 2 bases short and J 4 bases short, with 16 bases between. The CDR3 nucleotides read TGCGCCAGCAGCCAATCTGGACTGGAGCGAGCAGATACGCAGTATTTT. This encodes CASSQSGLERADTQYF.

J is TRBJ1-1 and V is TRBV5-1, with 7 bases identical to TRBD1. The CDR3 covers 14 residues. Trimming cost V 4 bases and J 0 bases; bases outside gene matches: 3. Per the germline V gene, CDR1 is SGHRS and CDR2 is YFSETQ. CDR3 sequence: CASSHGQVNTEAFF. The CDR3 coding sequence is TGCGCCAGCAGCCATGGACAGGTGAACACTGAAGCTTTCTTT.

This clonotype was observed at least ten times. The chain has TRBV27 and TRBJ2-7; maybe TRBD1 (6 bases). V dropped 4 bases and J dropped 2 bases, with 15 bases sitting between them. The CDR3 totals 15 residues. Germline-derived CDR1 and CDR2 are MNHEY and SMNVEV (reference sequence). In DNA form, the CDR3 reads TGTGCCAGCAGTTCCCCGGGACACCCTACCTACGAGCAGTACTTC. Translated: CASSSPGHPTYEQYF.

This chain uses TRBV14 with TRBJ2-1, with unresolved D. There are 14 residues in the CDR3. Trimming took 3 bases from V and 6 from J, leaving 12 bases between them. The germline gives CDR1 SGHDN, CDR2 FVKESK. The CDR3 reads CASSQMPPPNEQFF. CDR3 bases: TGTGCCAGCAGCCAGATGCCGCCCCCCAATGAGCAGTTCTTC.

The rearrangement joins TRBV10-2 to TRBJ2-1; the match to TRBD2 covers 8 bases. The CDR3 covers 14 residues. Germline V gives CDR1 WSHSY, CDR2 SAAADI. J gave up 9 bases and V 2 bases, and 6 bases lay outside the gene matches. The CDR3 loop reads CASSEVPTSGEQFF. Here the CDR3 DNA reads TGCGCCAGCAGTGAGGTACCCACTAGCGGTGAGCAGTTCTTC.

This clonotype was detected ten times or more. The chain carries TRBV6-5 and TRBJ2-7; 8 bases match TRBD1. CDR3 length: 15 amino acids. V gave up 7 bases and J gave up 6 bases; unmatched junction bases: 14. CDR1 is MNHEY, CDR2 SVGAGI, per germline. The CDR3 DNA sequence: TGTGCCAGCACCCCCCATGGGACAGGAATGGGCGAGCAGTACTTC. Its protein is CASTPHGTGMGEQYF.